This is a list of T cell receptor beta chains from one sample in a study of T cell responses to AZD1222 COVID-19 vaccine. Sequencing was performed with immunoSEQ multiplex PCR; in TCRdb, only in-frame clones are kept and a portion is missing. This table holds some 120,000 clones, about 86% found once. The sequencing used peripheral blood, collected on day 0 of AZD1222 vaccination. Receptors were obtained from an adult in good health. Each CDR3 is given with its conserved first and last residue. The order of the fields is J gene, D gene, clone size, V gene, CDR3 DNA, CDR3 protein. D genes are given only for firm matches. Clone size appears in some rows only: once, few, many, or a class for an expanded clone.

j_gene: TRBJ1-1
d_gene: -
abundance: -
v_gene: TRBV5-6
CDR3nt: TGTGCCAGCAGCTTTGAGGAAACTGAAGCTTTCTTT
CDR3aa: CASSFEETEAFF

j_gene: TRBJ1-2
d_gene: -
abundance: -
v_gene: TRBV25-1
CDR3nt: TGTGCCAGCAGCTACAGGGACTATGGCTACACCTTC
CDR3aa: CASSYRDYGYTF

j_gene: TRBJ2-3
d_gene: -
abundance: -
v_gene: TRBV11-2
CDR3nt: TGTGCCAGCAGCTCCCGACTAGTGGATACGCAGTATTTT
CDR3aa: CASSSRLVDTQYF

j_gene: TRBJ1-3
d_gene: -
abundance: -
v_gene: TRBV4-3
CDR3nt: TGCGCCAGCAGCCAAGATTTCAGCTCTAGAAACACCATATATTTT
CDR3aa: CASSQDFSSRNTIYF

j_gene: TRBJ1-1
d_gene: -
abundance: -
v_gene: TRBV4-1
CDR3nt: TGCGCCAGCAGCAACTCGGCTTTTCGGGTGAACACTGAAGCTTTCTTT
CDR3aa: CASSNSAFRVNTEAFF

j_gene: TRBJ1-3
d_gene: -
abundance: -
v_gene: TRBV19
CDR3nt: TGTGCCAGTAGTATAGCGGTCTTTGGGACCAACACCATATATTTT
CDR3aa: CASSIAVFGTNTIYF

j_gene: TRBJ2-2
d_gene: TRBD1
abundance: -
v_gene: TRBV6-6
CDR3nt: TGTGCCAGCGGAGGACAGGGGGCCTCCGGGGAGCTGTTTTTT
CDR3aa: CASGGQGASGELFF

j_gene: TRBJ1-1
d_gene: -
abundance: -
v_gene: TRBV24-1
CDR3nt: TGTGCCACCAGTGATCAAGGGGAGCCGAACACTGAAGCTTTCTTT
CDR3aa: CATSDQGEPNTEAFF

j_gene: TRBJ2-3
d_gene: TRBD1
abundance: -
v_gene: TRBV5-1
CDR3nt: TGCGCCAGCAGGCGTCAAGGGACAGGTCCCACAGATACGCAGTATTTT
CDR3aa: CASRRQGTGPTDTQYF

j_gene: TRBJ1-4
d_gene: -
abundance: -
v_gene: TRBV7-9
CDR3nt: TGTGCCAGCAGCTTAGTTCGGGTTGCAACTAATGAAAAACTGTTTTTT
CDR3aa: CASSLVRVATNEKLFF

j_gene: TRBJ2-5
d_gene: TRBD2
abundance: -
v_gene: TRBV7-9
CDR3nt: TGTGCCAGCAGCTTATCCGGGGGGGAGACCCAGTACTTC
CDR3aa: CASSLSGGETQYF

j_gene: TRBJ2-2
d_gene: -
abundance: -
v_gene: TRBV7-8
CDR3nt: TGTGCCAGCAGCTTAGCGGGGGGGCCGAGGGAGCTGTTTTTT
CDR3aa: CASSLAGGPRELFF

j_gene: TRBJ1-1
d_gene: -
abundance: once
v_gene: TRBV2
CDR3nt: TGTGCCAGCATAAGGGTTAAGGACACTGAAGCTTTCTTT
CDR3aa: CASIRVKDTEAFF

j_gene: TRBJ1-1
d_gene: TRBD1
abundance: -
v_gene: TRBV6-5
CDR3nt: TGTGCCAGCAGTACTGACAGGGCATGGGGCACTGAAGCTTTCTTT
CDR3aa: CASSTDRAWGTEAFF

j_gene: TRBJ1-4
d_gene: TRBD1
abundance: few
v_gene: TRBV6-5
CDR3nt: TGTGCCAGCAGCGAGGGACAGGCCTCTAGCAAACTGTTTTTT
CDR3aa: CASSEGQASSKLFF

j_gene: TRBJ2-2
d_gene: TRBD2
abundance: -
v_gene: TRBV6-1
CDR3nt: TGTGCCAGCATCGGACTAGCTAACACCGGGGAGCTGTTTTTT
CDR3aa: CASIGLANTGELFF

j_gene: TRBJ2-1
d_gene: TRBD2
abundance: once
v_gene: TRBV6-2/TRBV6-3
CDR3nt: TGTGCCAGCAGTTCCCCTCTAGCGGGGCGATCCTACAATGAGCAGTTCTTC
CDR3aa: CASSSPLAGRSYNEQFF

j_gene: TRBJ1-5
d_gene: -
abundance: -
v_gene: TRBV7-2
CDR3nt: TGTGCCAGCCGAGAGGGCAATCAGCCCCAGCATTTT
CDR3aa: CASREGNQPQHF

j_gene: TRBJ1-4
d_gene: -
abundance: -
v_gene: TRBV19
CDR3nt: TGTGCCAGTAGTATCCCCTCCGGGATGGCCCCTGAAAAACTGTTTTTT
CDR3aa: CASSIPSGMAPEKLFF

j_gene: TRBJ1-5
d_gene: -
abundance: -
v_gene: TRBV19
CDR3nt: TGTGCCAGTAGTCAGACGGGGGGAAATCAGCCCCAGCATTTT
CDR3aa: CASSQTGGNQPQHF

j_gene: TRBJ1-5
d_gene: -
abundance: -
v_gene: TRBV28
CDR3nt: TGTGCCAGCAGTGAGATTCGACAGAGCCTCGGTCAGCCCCAGCATTTT
CDR3aa: CASSEIRQSLGQPQHF

j_gene: TRBJ2-1
d_gene: -
abundance: -
v_gene: TRBV24-1
CDR3nt: TGTGCCACCAGTCAACGCGGGGAGCAGTTCTTC
CDR3aa: CATSQRGEQFF

j_gene: TRBJ1-1
d_gene: TRBD1
abundance: -
v_gene: TRBV4-3
CDR3nt: TGCGCCAGCAGCCAAGACCAGGGGGCGGCGACTGAAGCTTTCTTT
CDR3aa: CASSQDQGAATEAFF

j_gene: TRBJ2-7
d_gene: TRBD2
abundance: once
v_gene: TRBV28
CDR3nt: TGTGCCAGCACCTCGGCGGGGGGACTGGAAACCTACGAGCAGTACTTC
CDR3aa: CASTSAGGLETYEQYF

j_gene: TRBJ1-1
d_gene: TRBD1
abundance: once
v_gene: TRBV6-5
CDR3nt: TGTGCCAGCAGTACCCTCAGGGGGCCGAACACTGAAGCTTTCTTT
CDR3aa: CASSTLRGPNTEAFF

j_gene: TRBJ1-1
d_gene: TRBD1
abundance: -
v_gene: TRBV28
CDR3nt: TGTGCCAGCAGTCGTCCGGGACAGGCGATGAACACTGAAGCTTTCTTT
CDR3aa: CASSRPGQAMNTEAFF

j_gene: TRBJ1-6
d_gene: -
abundance: -
v_gene: TRBV5-4
CDR3nt: TGTGCCAGCAGCCAATGGCCAAGGGGGGGGCCCTATAATTCACCCCTCCACTTT
CDR3aa: CASSQWPRGGPYNSPLHF

j_gene: TRBJ2-7
d_gene: -
abundance: -
v_gene: TRBV29-1
CDR3nt: TGCAGCGTTGTAGGCTATACGGGCGAGCAGTACTTC
CDR3aa: CSVVGYTGEQYF

j_gene: TRBJ2-6
d_gene: TRBD1
abundance: -
v_gene: TRBV4-2
CDR3nt: TGTGCCAGCAGCCAAGAACAGGGGGCTTTCTCTGGGGCCAACGTCCTGACTTTC
CDR3aa: CASSQEQGAFSGANVLTF

j_gene: TRBJ2-7
d_gene: TRBD1
abundance: -
v_gene: TRBV19
CDR3nt: TGTGCCAGTAGTCCCCGGACAGGGGGCTACGAGCAGTACTTC
CDR3aa: CASSPRTGGYEQYF

j_gene: TRBJ1-2
d_gene: -
abundance: -
v_gene: TRBV6-5
CDR3nt: TGTGCCAGCACTACACTCCAGGGCGGCTACACCTTC
CDR3aa: CASTTLQGGYTF

j_gene: TRBJ1-1
d_gene: TRBD1
abundance: -
v_gene: TRBV12-3/TRBV12-4
CDR3nt: TGTGCCAGCAGCCTGGACAGGGGATCTGAAGCTTTCTTT
CDR3aa: CASSLDRGSEAFF

j_gene: TRBJ2-6
d_gene: -
abundance: -
v_gene: TRBV6-5
CDR3nt: TGTGCCAGCAGCTTTAGGAGATCTGGGGCCAACGTCCTGACTTTC
CDR3aa: CASSFRRSGANVLTF

j_gene: TRBJ1-5
d_gene: TRBD1
abundance: -
v_gene: TRBV10-3
CDR3nt: TGTGCCATAGGGACAGAGGGCAATCAGCCCCAGCATTTT
CDR3aa: CAIGTEGNQPQHF

j_gene: TRBJ2-7
d_gene: TRBD1
abundance: once
v_gene: TRBV5-1
CDR3nt: TGCGCCAGCAATCCGGGACAGGGGTTTTACTACGAGCAGTACTTC
CDR3aa: CASNPGQGFYYEQYF

j_gene: TRBJ2-3
d_gene: -
abundance: -
v_gene: TRBV7-9
CDR3nt: TGTGCCAGCAGCTTCGATCGCGCGAAGGGGCGGAACACAGATACGCAGTATTTT
CDR3aa: CASSFDRAKGRNTDTQYF

j_gene: TRBJ1-2
d_gene: -
abundance: -
v_gene: TRBV21-1
CDR3nt: TGTGCCAGCAGCAAAGGCTCTAATTCCGCAAGGGATGGCTACACCTTC
CDR3aa: CASSKGSNSARDGYTF

j_gene: TRBJ2-6
d_gene: -
abundance: -
v_gene: TRBV11-2
CDR3nt: TGTGCCGACGGGGCCAACGTCCTGACTTTC
CDR3aa: CADGANVLTF

j_gene: TRBJ1-2
d_gene: TRBD1
abundance: -
v_gene: TRBV6-6
CDR3nt: TGTGCCAGCAGCCTACCTACCGGACAGGGGGCTGATGGCTACACCTTC
CDR3aa: CASSLPTGQGADGYTF

j_gene: TRBJ2-1
d_gene: -
abundance: few
v_gene: TRBV5-4
CDR3nt: TGTGCCAGCAGCTTGGCCCCGGCAGAGAGGGGGAATGAGCAGTTCTTC
CDR3aa: CASSLAPAERGNEQFF

j_gene: TRBJ2-7
d_gene: TRBD1
abundance: -
v_gene: TRBV27
CDR3nt: TGTGCCAGCAGTTCCCGCCGCGGCAGGGGGTCCTACGAGCAGTACTTC
CDR3aa: CASSSRRGRGSYEQYF

j_gene: TRBJ2-7
d_gene: -
abundance: -
v_gene: TRBV21-1
CDR3nt: TGTGCCAGCAGCAATGGGCAGGGGGCAGGAGAGCAGTACTTC
CDR3aa: CASSNGQGAGEQYF

j_gene: TRBJ2-5
d_gene: TRBD2
abundance: -
v_gene: TRBV5-1
CDR3nt: TGCGCCAGCAGCTTGGGGACTAGCGGGACGGAGACCCAGTACTTC
CDR3aa: CASSLGTSGTETQYF

j_gene: TRBJ1-5
d_gene: -
abundance: -
v_gene: TRBV3-1/TRBV3-2
CDR3nt: TGTGCCAGCAGCCAAAACCTAGCTGGGGGGCCCCAGCATTTT
CDR3aa: CASSQNLAGGPQHF

j_gene: TRBJ1-5
d_gene: TRBD1
abundance: -
v_gene: TRBV18
CDR3nt: TGTGCCAGCTCACCCGCGGACAGGCGGAGTGATCAGCCCCAGCATTTT
CDR3aa: CASSPADRRSDQPQHF

j_gene: TRBJ2-7
d_gene: -
abundance: -
v_gene: TRBV19
CDR3nt: TGTGCCAGTAGTATGTTTCACAGGGACAGCCGGGGGTTGAACGAGCAGTACTTC
CDR3aa: CASSMFHRDSRGLNEQYF

j_gene: TRBJ2-1
d_gene: -
abundance: -
v_gene: TRBV7-4
CDR3nt: TGTGCCAGCAGCTCCCGCCGGATCAGGGGGGGGGACCACAATGAGCAGTTCTTC
CDR3aa: CASSSRRIRGGDHNEQFF

j_gene: TRBJ2-2
d_gene: -
abundance: -
v_gene: TRBV28
CDR3nt: TGTGCCAGCAGTTTATATTTCGCAGGGGAAAACACCGGGGAGCTGTTTTTT
CDR3aa: CASSLYFAGENTGELFF

j_gene: TRBJ1-2
d_gene: TRBD1
abundance: -
v_gene: TRBV27
CDR3nt: TGTGCCAGCAGTTTATCCAAGGGGGCTGTTGGCTACACCTTC
CDR3aa: CASSLSKGAVGYTF

j_gene: TRBJ1-6
d_gene: -
abundance: -
v_gene: TRBV6-4
CDR3nt: TGTGCCAGCAGTGACTCCAGAAGTCGAAATTCACCCCTCCACTTT
CDR3aa: CASSDSRSRNSPLHF

j_gene: TRBJ1-1
d_gene: -
abundance: -
v_gene: TRBV27
CDR3nt: TGTGCCAGCAGTTTATCCAGCGGAGTTCCTGAAGCTTTCTTT
CDR3aa: CASSLSSGVPEAFF

j_gene: TRBJ1-1
d_gene: -
abundance: -
v_gene: TRBV20-1
CDR3nt: TGCAGTGCTAGTTGGACTCTGAACACTGAAGCTTTCTTT
CDR3aa: CSASWTLNTEAFF

j_gene: TRBJ1-5
d_gene: -
abundance: -
v_gene: TRBV29-1
CDR3nt: TGCAGCGTTGCCGACGGGGTCTTAGGCAATCAGCCCCAGCATTTT
CDR3aa: CSVADGVLGNQPQHF

j_gene: TRBJ2-1
d_gene: TRBD2
abundance: -
v_gene: TRBV6-6
CDR3nt: TGTGCCAGCAGCACCGGGACTAGCGCGTTCTTC
CDR3aa: CASSTGTSAFF

j_gene: TRBJ2-3
d_gene: TRBD2
abundance: -
v_gene: TRBV7-9
CDR3nt: TGTGCCAGCAGCTTAGTACTAGCGGGGACAGATACGCAGTATTTT
CDR3aa: CASSLVLAGTDTQYF